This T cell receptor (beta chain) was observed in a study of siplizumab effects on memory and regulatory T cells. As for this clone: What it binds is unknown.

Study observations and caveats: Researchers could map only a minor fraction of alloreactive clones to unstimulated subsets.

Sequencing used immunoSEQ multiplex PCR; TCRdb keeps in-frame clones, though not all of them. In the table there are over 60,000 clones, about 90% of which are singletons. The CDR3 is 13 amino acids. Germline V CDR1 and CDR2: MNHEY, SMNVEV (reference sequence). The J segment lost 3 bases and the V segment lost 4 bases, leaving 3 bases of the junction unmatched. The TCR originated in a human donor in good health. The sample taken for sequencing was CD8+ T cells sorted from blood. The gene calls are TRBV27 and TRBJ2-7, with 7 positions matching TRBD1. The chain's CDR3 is CASSSAGGYEQYF. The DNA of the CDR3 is TGTGCCAGCAGTTCGGCAGGGGGCTACGAGCAGTACTTC.